This passage covers 31 T cell receptor beta chains from one sample sequenced in a study of CD8+ T cells in alopecia areata. Once RNA had been extracted, it was reverse transcribed into cDNA to act as the sequencing template. Sequencing was performed with immunoSEQ multiplex PCR; in TCRdb, only in-frame clones are kept and a portion is missing. This sample has 90,000 to 150,000 clones, with roughly 50% found just once. Noted treatment: oral pan-JAK inhibitor, 5-10 mg twice daily. This material consisted of CD8+ T cells sorted from blood, taken at week 4, from a patient treated with tofacitinib. Receptors originate from a human donor with alopecia areata.

V usage is TRBV7-2 and J usage is TRBJ2-3; D is ambiguous. Germline assignment: CDR1 SGHTA and CDR2 FQGNSA. Trimming stripped 3 bases from V and 2 bases from J, with 0 bases between. This CDR3 spans 11 amino acids. The CDR3 sequence is CASSFTDTQYF. The CDR3, as DNA: TGTGCCAGCAGCTTCACAGATACGCAGTATTTT.

V is TRBV6-6 and J is TRBJ2-5, with D tentatively TRBD2 (6 bases). Germline V lookup: CDR1 MNHNY, CDR2 SVGAGI (reference sequence). The CDR3 totals 16 residues. V dropped 4 bases and J dropped 6 bases, with 21 bases sitting between them. CDR3 nucleotides: TGTGCCAGCAGTTTCGCCCCGGGGGACCGTCCGCAGACCCAGTACTTC. It codes for CASSFAPGDRPQTQYF.

This clone was picked up a small number of times. Distinct nucleotide sequences in the sample also encode this CDR3. The chain combines TRBV30 with TRBJ2-5, with 10 bases fitting TRBD2. Trimming cost V 4 bases and J 2 bases; bases outside gene matches: 4. The CDR3 loop spans 14 amino acids. Germline CDR1 GTSNPN, CDR2 SVGIG (reference sequence). CDR3 nucleotides: TGTGCCTGGACCCAGACTAGCGGGCAAGAGACCCAGTACTTC. Protein: CAWTQTSGQETQYF.

This clone was detected a few times. This rearrangement joins TRBV2 to TRBJ2-7; TRBD1 agrees at 7 bases. Per germline, CDR1 SNHLY and CDR2 FYNNEI. CDR3 length: 11 residues. V lost 11 bases and J lost 5; bases outside the gene matches: 6. CDR3 sequence (DNA): TGTGCCGCTCAGGGGGTACACGAGCAGTACTTC. Protein product: CAAQGVHEQYF. Full variable domain (rest looked up from reference TRBV2 and TRBJ2-7): EPEVTQTPSHQVTQMGQEVILRCVPISNHLYFYWYRQILGQKVEFLVSFYNNEISEKSEIFDDQFSVERPDGSNFTLKIRSTKLEDSAMYFCAAQGVHEQYFGPGTRLTVT.

This chain uses TRBV4-2 with TRBJ1-3, with a weak D call TRBD1 (6 bases). The CDR3 runs 18 residues. Trimming took 1 base from V and 0 from J, leaving 16 bases between them. Germline V lookup: CDR1 LGHNA, CDR2 YNFKEQ. The CDR3 region is CASSQVLGGMSSGNTIYF. The CDR3 bases are TGTGCCAGCAGCCAAGTGCTCGGGGGCATGAGCTCTGGAAACACCATATATTTT.

This rearrangement joins TRBV27 to TRBJ2-1, with a tentative D call TRBD2 (6 bases). Between the trimmed V and J ends, which lost 2 bases and 10 bases, there was a span of 12 bases. CDR1 is MNHEY and CDR2 is SMNVEV in the germline V gene (reference sequence). This CDR3 comprises 13 residues. CDR3 sequence (DNA): TGTGCCAGCAGTTTAACACTCAGCGGGGAGCAGTTCTTC. This sequence encodes CASSLTLSGEQFF.

The chain links TRBV13 to TRBJ1-1, with 9 bases that match TRBD1. The CDR3 runs 12 residues. Losses at the gene ends were 11 bases for V and 12 bases for J; bases not matched to a gene: 13. Germline CDR1 reads PRHDT; CDR2 reads FYEKMQ (reference sequence). The CDR3 nucleotides read TGTGCCGGATCGAAGGGGACAGGGCTGCCTTTCTTT. Protein sequence: CAGSKGTGLPFF.

This chain links TRBV9 with TRBJ2-7; D possibly uses TRBD1 or TRBD2 (5 bases each). Germline V gives CDR1 SGDLS, CDR2 YYNGEE. The CDR3 extends over 15 amino acids. Trimming left V 1 base short and J 0 bases short, with 11 bases between. The CDR3: CASSVRPGTSYEQYF. CDR3 DNA: TGTGCCAGCAGCGTAAGGCCAGGGACCTCCTACGAGCAGTACTTC.

Points on this clone: Other DNA sequences in the sample encode the same CDR3. V gene TRBV30 combines with J gene TRBJ2-7; no reliable D call. Between the trimmed V and J ends, which lost 3 bases and 0 bases, there was a span of 6 bases. Germline CDR1 is GTSNPN and CDR2 is SVGIG (reference sequence). The CDR3 runs to 12 residues. CDR3 sequence (DNA): TGTGCCTGGAGGGGGAACTCCTACGAGCAGTACTTC. Protein sequence: CAWRGNSYEQYF.

The V call is TRBV11-2, the J call TRBJ1-6, with D possibly being TRBD1 (6 bases). CDR3 length equals 15 residues. The V and J ends lost 6 bases and 10 bases respectively, with 19 bases between them. Germline V CDR1 and CDR2: SGHAT, FQNNGV. Here the CDR3 reads CASSHLSDSLSPLHF. The CDR3 DNA reads as TGTGCCAGCAGTCACCTTTCGGACAGCCTCTCACCCCTCCACTTT.

This clone has just a few counts. V usage is TRBV30 and J usage is TRBJ1-5, with 9 bases that match TRBD1. The CDR3 totals 15 residues. Germline values: CDR1 GTSNPN, CDR2 SVGIG (reference sequence). V was clipped by 4 bases and J by 3 bases; unmatched bases: 7. This chain's CDR3 is CAWTTGTGINQPQHF. CDR3 DNA sequence: TGTGCCTGGACTACCGGGACAGGGATCAATCAGCCCCAGCATTTT.

This chain connects TRBV25-1 to TRBJ2-7, with 7 bases matching TRBD2. V was clipped by 3 bases and J by 6 bases; unmatched bases: 2. Germline CDR1 is MGHDK and CDR2 is SYGVNS. CDR3 size: 12 residues. The CDR3: CASSDGRPEQYF. The CDR3 DNA reads as TGTGCCAGCAGTGACGGGAGGCCCGAGCAGTACTTC.

For this clone: Other DNA sequences in this specimen translate into the identical CDR3. The V and J genes are TRBV5-1 and TRBJ2-7; D gene ambiguous. V was pared by 0 bases and J by 4 bases, with 5 bases between. There are 12 residues in the CDR3. Germline lookup yields CDR1 SGHRS and CDR2 YFSETQ. CDR3 amino acids: CASSLEGYEQYF. The CDR3, as DNA: TGCGCCAGCAGCTTGGAGGGATACGAGCAGTACTTC.

This clone was counted only a few times. The J gene is TRBJ1-2, the V gene TRBV27; tentative D call: TRBD1 (6 bases). The CDR3 runs to 14 residues. Germline-derived CDR1 and CDR2 are MNHEY and SMNVEV (reference sequence). Trimming shortened V by 0 bases and J by 4 bases, and 9 bases separated the two germline ends. In DNA form, the CDR3 reads TGTGCCAGCAGTTTATCAGGGGGGCTCTATGGCTACACCTTC. Protein: CASSLSGGLYGYTF.

The genes are TRBV28 and TRBJ2-3, with D perhaps given as TRBD1 or TRBD2 (5 bases each). CDR1 is MDHEN, CDR2 SYDVKM, per germline. This CDR3 contains 14 residues. V was pared by 5 bases and J by 5 bases, with 14 bases between. The CDR3 nucleotides read TGTGCCAGCAGTCTAAGGGCTGGGGGAGATACGCAGTATTTT. Protein: CASSLRAGGDTQYF.

In the case of this clone: This specimen includes other DNA sequences encoding the same CDR3. The CDR3: CSVAGQATYEQYF. As DNA, the CDR3 is TGCAGCGTTGCTGGACAGGCCACCTACGAGCAGTACTTC. V gene TRBV29-1 combines with J gene TRBJ2-7; 7 bases match TRBD1. This CDR3 spans 13 amino acids. Germline lookup yields CDR1 SQVTM and CDR2 ANQGSEA. The trim removed 4 bases at V and 2 bases at J, leaving 5 bases unmatched.

This clone was observed a handful of times. The V and J genes are TRBV7-9 and TRBJ2-7; TRBD1 aligns across 8 bases. This CDR3 comprises 15 residues. The germline gives CDR1 SEHNR, CDR2 FQNEAQ (reference sequence). J was trimmed by 2 bases and V by 8 bases; bases with no gene match: 11. The chain's CDR3 is CASCPGGDRTYEQYF. CDR3 bases: TGTGCCAGCTGCCCTGGTGGGGACAGGACCTACGAGCAGTACTTC.

The chain joins TRBV7-8 to TRBJ2-5, with 14 bases identical to TRBD2. Germline CDR1 SGHVS, CDR2 FQNEAQ. The CDR3 is 17 amino acids. The V and J ends lost 6 bases and 7 bases, in that order; junction bases with no gene match: 13. CDR3 protein: CASRKGLGTSGGGTQYF. For the CDR3, the DNA is TGTGCCAGCAGAAAAGGGCTGGGGACTAGCGGGGGAGGGACCCAGTACTTC.

This clone occurred a few times. The chain recombines TRBV29-1 with TRBJ2-1, with D perhaps assigned TRBD1 or TRBD2 (5 bases each). Germline V gives CDR1 SQVTM, CDR2 ANQGSEA. With 8 bases removed from V and 0 bases from J, the gap between germline ends came to 11 bases. The CDR3 contains 13 residues. The CDR3: CSSRESSYNEQFF. In DNA form, the CDR3 reads TGCAGCTCCAGGGAGAGCTCCTACAATGAGCAGTTCTTC.

The genes are TRBV29-1 and TRBJ1-2; D possibly corresponds to TRBD1 (5 bases). The germline gives CDR1 SQVTM, CDR2 ANQGSEA. The CDR3 loop spans 17 amino acids. V was pared by 4 bases and J by 0 bases, with 21 bases between. The chain's CDR3 is CSVVGEEDPKANYGYTF. For the CDR3, the DNA is TGCAGCGTTGTGGGGGAGGAAGACCCGAAAGCTAACTATGGCTACACCTTC.

This clone appeared a few times. A read error may account for a junction end that differs from germline. The CDR3 region has the DNA TGTGCCAGCACAGTAGCTAGCTCCCACAATGAGCAGTTCTTC. It is translated as CASTVASSHNEQFF. The chain links TRBV25-1 to TRBJ2-1, with D possibly matching TRBD2 (5 bases). CDR1 is MGHDK, CDR2 SYGVNS, per germline. The CDR3 is 14 amino acids.

The rearrangement joins TRBV7-9 to TRBJ1-1; 7 bases fit TRBD1. This CDR3 spans 14 amino acids. The germline CDR1 and CDR2 sequences are SEHNR and FQNEAQ (reference sequence). V was clipped by 5 bases and J by 1 base; unmatched bases: 4. For the CDR3, the DNA is TGTGCCAGCAGCGCGCCAGGGGGGAACACTGAAGCTTTCTTT. Encoded protein: CASSAPGGNTEAFF. Together with reference TRBV7-9 and TRBJ1-1, the CDR3 gives the full variable domain: DTGVSQNPRHKITKRGQNVTFRCDPISEHNRLYWYRQTLGQGPEFLTYFQNEAQLEKSRLLSDRFSAERPKGSFSTLEIQRTEQGDSAMYLCASSAPGGNTEAFFGQGTRLTVV.

This clone was observed a handful of times. The chain uses TRBV19 and TRBJ1-1; D is perhaps TRBD1 (6 bases). This CDR3 region has 14 residues. Trimming removed 4 bases from V and 9 bases from J, with 18 bases in between. Germline V lookup: CDR1 LNHDA, CDR2 SQIVND (reference sequence). CDR3 sequence reads: CASSTYGTQGKAFF. The CDR3 DNA reads as TGTGCCAGTAGTACTTACGGGACGCAGGGGAAAGCTTTCTTT. The full variable domain, rest sourced from reference TRBV19 and TRBJ1-1, is DGGITQSPKYLFRKEGQNVTLSCEQNLNHDAMYWYRQDPGQGLRLIYYSQIVNDFQKGDIAEGYSVSREKKESFPLTVTSAQKNPTAFYLCASSTYGTQGKAFFGQGTRLTVV.

CDR3: CASSLWAAQRGTQYF. The CDR3 DNA reads as TGCGCCAGCAGCTTGTGGGCAGCCCAGCGTGGGACCCAGTACTTC. This chain connects TRBV5-1 to TRBJ2-5; D is undetermined. Trimming took 1 base from V and 7 from J, leaving 17 bases between them. CDR1 is SGHRS, CDR2 YFSETQ, per germline. The CDR3 runs to 15 residues.

This clone has a handful of counts. The chain combines TRBV29-1 with TRBJ2-7, with D possibly being TRBD1 (6 bases). V lost 4 bases to trimming and J lost 7 bases, with 17 bases between them. The CDR3 is made up of 13 amino acids. The germline CDR1 and CDR2 sequences are SQVTM and ANQGSEA. The CDR3 region has the DNA TGCAGCGTTGGGCAGGGGTCCCCTCTGGAGCAGTACTTC. Residues: CSVGQGSPLEQYF.

This chain joins TRBV18 and TRBJ1-6; D ambiguous. The CDR3 contains 15 residues. Trimming pared 0 bases from V and 11 bases from J, leaving 14 bases between. The germline gives CDR1 KGHSH, CDR2 LQKENI. The CDR3: CASSPPWTPGAPLHF. CDR3 sequence (DNA): TGTGCCAGCTCACCACCGTGGACCCCGGGTGCACCCCTCCACTTT.

This chain uses TRBV27 with TRBJ2-5; D is perhaps TRBD1 or TRBD2 (5 bases each). This CDR3 is 14 amino acids long. Germline V gene data show CDR1 as MNHEY and CDR2 as SMNVEV (reference sequence). Trimming left V 3 bases short and J 5 bases short, with 13 bases between. The CDR3 spells CASSLVGEWETQYF. DNA for the CDR3: TGTGCCAGCAGTTTGGTAGGGGAGTGGGAGACCCAGTACTTC.

The gene calls are TRBV27 and TRBJ1-6, with D possibly being TRBD1 (6 bases). The CDR3 spans 16 residues. Looked up from germline, CDR1 is MNHEY and CDR2 is SMNVEV (reference sequence). Trimming left V 0 bases short and J 4 bases short, with 10 bases between. DNA for the CDR3: TGTGCCAGCAGTTTATCAGGGGGGGATTATAATTCACCCCTCCACTTT. Amino acids: CASSLSGGDYNSPLHF.

This rearrangement joins TRBV2 to TRBJ2-1; D call uncertain. Trimming cost V 6 bases and J 2 bases, with 14 bases left between them. The CDR3 runs to 15 residues. Per the germline V gene, CDR1 is SNHLY and CDR2 is FYNNEI. The CDR3 DNA reads TGTGCCAGCAGGTCCAGAATCCCAACCTACAATGAGCAGTTCTTC. Protein sequence: CASRSRIPTYNEQFF.

This clone showed up just a few times. V gene TRBV5-1 combines with J gene TRBJ2-7; 8 bases are a match to TRBD1. V lost 4 bases to trimming and J lost 3 bases; unmatched junction nucleotides: 6. CDR3 length: 14 amino acids. CDR1 and CDR2 from the germline V gene are SGHRS and YFSETQ. CDR3 DNA sequence: TGCGCCAGCAGCACGGACAGGGCCTTCTACGAGCAGTACTTC. It codes for CASSTDRAFYEQYF.

V usage is TRBV27 and J usage is TRBJ2-3, with unresolved D. The ends were cut back, 0 bases at V and 2 bases at J, with 9 bases in the middle. CDR3 length: 15 residues. Per germline, CDR1 MNHEY and CDR2 SMNVEV (reference sequence). The CDR3 nucleotides read TGTGCCAGCAGTTTATCCACAGTTCTCACAGATACGCAGTATTTT. Protein product: CASSLSTVLTDTQYF.